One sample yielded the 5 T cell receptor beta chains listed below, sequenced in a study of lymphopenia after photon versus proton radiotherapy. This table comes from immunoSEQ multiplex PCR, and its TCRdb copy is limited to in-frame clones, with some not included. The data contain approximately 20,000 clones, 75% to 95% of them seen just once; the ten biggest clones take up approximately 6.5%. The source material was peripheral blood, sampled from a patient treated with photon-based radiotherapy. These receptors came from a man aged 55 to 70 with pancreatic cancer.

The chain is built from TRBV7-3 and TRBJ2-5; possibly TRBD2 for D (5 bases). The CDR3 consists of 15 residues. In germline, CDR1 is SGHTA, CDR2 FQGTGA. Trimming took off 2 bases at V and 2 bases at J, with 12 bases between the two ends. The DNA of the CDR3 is TGTGCCAGCAGCTTACGAGCAGGACTGCAAGAGACCCAGTACTTC. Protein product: CASSLRAGLQETQYF.

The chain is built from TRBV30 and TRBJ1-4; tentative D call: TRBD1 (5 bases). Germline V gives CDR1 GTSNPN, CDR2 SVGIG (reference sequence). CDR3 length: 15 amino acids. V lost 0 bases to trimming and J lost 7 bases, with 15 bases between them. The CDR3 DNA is TGTGCCTGGAGTGTACTTGGGTCTGGGGGTGAAAAACTGTTTTTT. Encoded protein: CAWSVLGSGGEKLFF.

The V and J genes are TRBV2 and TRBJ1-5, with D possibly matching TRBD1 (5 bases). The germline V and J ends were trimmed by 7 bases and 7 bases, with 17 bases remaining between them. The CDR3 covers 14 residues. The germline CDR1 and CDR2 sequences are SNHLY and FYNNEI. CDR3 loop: CASTEQGLRQPQHF. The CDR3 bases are TGTGCCAGCACCGAGCAGGGACTGAGACAGCCCCAGCATTTT.

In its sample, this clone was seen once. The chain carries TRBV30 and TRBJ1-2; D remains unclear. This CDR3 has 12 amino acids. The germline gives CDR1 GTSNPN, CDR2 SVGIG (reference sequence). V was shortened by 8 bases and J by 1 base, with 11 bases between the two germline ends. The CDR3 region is CAGREVNYGYTF. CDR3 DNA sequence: TGTGCCGGGCGGGAGGTTAACTATGGCTACACCTTC.

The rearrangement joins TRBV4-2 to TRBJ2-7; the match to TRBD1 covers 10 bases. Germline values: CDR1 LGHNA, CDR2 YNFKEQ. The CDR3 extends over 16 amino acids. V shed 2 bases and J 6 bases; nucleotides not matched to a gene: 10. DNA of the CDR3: TGTGCCAGCAGCCAACTGGGACAGGGGATGTCCCCCGAGCAGTACTTC. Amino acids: CASSQLGQGMSPEQYF.